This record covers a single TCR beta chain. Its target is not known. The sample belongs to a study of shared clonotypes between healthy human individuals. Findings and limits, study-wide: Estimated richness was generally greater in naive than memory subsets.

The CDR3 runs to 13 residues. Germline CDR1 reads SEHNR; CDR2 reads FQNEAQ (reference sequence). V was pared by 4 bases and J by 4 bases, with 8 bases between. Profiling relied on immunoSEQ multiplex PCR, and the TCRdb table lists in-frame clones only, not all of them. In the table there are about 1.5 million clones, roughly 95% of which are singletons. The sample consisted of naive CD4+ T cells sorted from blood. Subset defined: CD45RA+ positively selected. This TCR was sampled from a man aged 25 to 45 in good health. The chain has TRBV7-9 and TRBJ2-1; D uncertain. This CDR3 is CASSSTHYNEQFF. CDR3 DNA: TGTGCCAGCAGCTCCACCCATTACAATGAGCAGTTCTTC.